The clone carrying this T cell receptor (beta chain) has more than one count but fewer than ten. The patients, who ranged from 18 to 65 in age, presented with newly diagnosed hyperthyroidism lasting under 2 months. Exclusion of patients followed from uncontrolled infection, other autoimmune disease, pregnancy or lactation. CDR1 SEHNR and CDR2 FQNEAQ come from the germline V gene (reference sequence). V shed 5 bases and J shed 4 bases, with 27 bases lying between them. The CDR3 has 18 amino acids. This sample was taken from a study of T cells in Graves' hyperthyroidism and ophthalmopathy. Amplification of TCR beta CDR3 regions was performed using RNA transcripts as template. During a first-round RT-PCR of the TCR CDR3, the HTBI primer set was used. TCRdb fed the multiplex PCR reads into MiXCR, producing one record per CDR3 protein. The sample consists of roughly 740,000 distinct CDR3 sequences, about 16% of them appearing once.

The material sequenced was blood. This TCR was recovered from a man younger than 30 with Graves' hyperthyroidism. The chain links TRBV7-9 to TRBJ2-7; the D is unclear. The CDR3 DNA is TGTGCCAGCAGCCCAGGCCCCAAAGGAGTGGGTAAGGGATACGAGCAGTACTTC. It yields the protein CASSPGPKGVGKGYEQYF.